This entry features one T cell receptor (beta chain) sequence. Its binding antigen is unknown. No clone much larger than this one lies a single base away; base qualities are absent. The CDR3 regions of human TCRbeta chains were subjected to immunosequencing. The original methods were these. Repertoire TCRs were matched against a reference library of SARS-CoV-2-specific TCRs generated with the MIRA antigen-specificity platform. Breadth meant the fraction of unique TCRs that were SARS-CoV-2-associated, whereas depth meant the fraction of total T cells that were SARS-CoV-2-associated. Using the MIRA data, every spike-specific TCR was mapped to the spike region that the TCR reacted to and assigned to either a CD4 or a CD8 class. Log10-transformed breadth and depth values were compared by one-way ANOVA with Sidak's multiple comparisons tests. Drawn from immuneACCESS, this table holds only the in-frame rearrangements with V and J called that TCRdb kept. Clones are partly lost; checked studies trace under half to an unresolved V gene and leave the rest unexplained. V and J calls and clone size are copied from that table; D and trimming were computed from the DNA. A total of 85,000 to 90,000 clones appear in this sample, approximately 91% of them only once. The biggest ten clones account for about 5% of the sample.

This entry comes from a study of T cell responses to AZD1222 COVID-19 vaccine (dated by TCRdb to the early 2020s). Study-level background: TCR sequencing was performed for some 250 trial participants, of whom roughly 200 were given two doses of AZD1222 and around 25 were given two doses of MenACWY control vaccine. Enrollment into the trials was organized by age into subgroups of 18-55, 56-69 and 70-plus years, and those subgroups contained approximately 160, 26 and 62 TCR-sequenced participants, respectively.

The intended sense of this specimen's time point label: about 28 days (+/-7) after the second vaccine dose. AZD1222 recipients whose second dose came at about 4 weeks and those whose second dose came at about 12 weeks were combined into one group, since spike-specific TCR depth and breadth did not differ between the two schedules. Vaccinee samples were obtained from the UK trials COV001 and COV002, which included a single-blind randomized controlled phase 2/3 trial of AZD1222 (ChAdOx1 nCoV-19) in healthy adults. For TCRbeta chain sequencing, PBMC samples from trial participants were taken at day 0 and at day 28 after the second dose. For CDR1 and CDR2, the germline V gene (reference sequence) lists DFQATT and SNEGSKA. Trimming removed 3 bases from V and 12 bases from J, leaving 11 bases between the germline ends. Its CDR3 holds 11 amino acids, cysteine through phenylalanine. Here the CDR3 DNA is all that survives: 33 bases in frame from base 1.

The investigation overall reported the following: The vaccine-associated CD4 TCRs covered the entire spike protein, and the dominant responses fell in regions 160-218 and 743-854. Conclusions about previously exposed vaccinees are limited, since just a handful of AZD1222 recipients were seropositive for SARS-CoV-2 at baseline. Reportedly, almost half of the unique spike-specific TCRs recognized epitopes lying outside the regions that are mutated in the B.1.351 and B.1.1.7 variants. The 56-69-year group was small, and its depth increase did not reach significance, likely because of low power. Because no samples from the day 14 peak response were available, repertoires could be characterized only after the peak T cell response. After two AZD1222 doses, both the breadth and the depth of spike-specific TCRs were significantly higher than at day 0 and than in MenACWY recipients. Most participants were white British and females outnumbered males, and the authors suggested that clonal diversity may have been underestimated.

The sequence links TRBV20-1 to TRBJ1-4, with TRBD1 as a weak D call on 5 bases. This sequence originates from an adult who received the AZD1222 COVID-19 vaccine. This specimen was peripheral blood, taken 28 days after the second AZD1222 dose. The encoded CDR3 is CSASRQGQLFF. Here is the DNA: TGCAGTGCTAGTCGGCAGGGTCAACTGTTTTTT.